A single sample is the source of the 25 T cell receptor beta chains below, sequenced in a study of early T cells in non-severe SARS-CoV-2 infection. TCRdb re-analysed the 5' RACE reads in MiXCR, keeping a single row per CDR3 protein. The repertoire has about 99,000 distinct CDR3 sequences, 16% of them found once; the top ten carry around 1.3%. Sequences were obtained from whole blood. Every receptor here comes from an adult who was a healthcare worker with PCR-confirmed SARS-CoV-2 infection or an uninfected control (not recorded which).

The table lists this clonotype with a count of one. The CDR3 loop is CASSFKGGTEAFF. In nucleotides, the CDR3 is TGTGCCAGCAGTTTCAAGGGAGGGACTGAAGCTTTCTTT. V is TRBV12-3 or TRBV12-4 and J is TRBJ1-1; D uncertain. V dropped 3 bases and J dropped 5 bases, with 10 bases sitting between them. This CDR3 region has 13 residues.

This clonotype was seen only a few times. The V call is TRBV5-1, the J call TRBJ2-7, with a weak D call TRBD2 (6 bases). CDR1 is SGHRS, CDR2 YFSETQ, per germline. V dropped 0 bases and J dropped 0 bases, with 13 bases sitting between them. CDR3 size: 16 residues. For the CDR3, the DNA is TGCGCCAGCAGCTTGGAGTATGGAGGGAGCTCCTACGAGCAGTACTTC. It translates to CASSLEYGGSSYEQYF.

This clonotype has at least ten counts. V gene TRBV6-2 or TRBV6-3 combines with J gene TRBJ2-1; TRBD2 matches at 10 bases. Trimming at V came to 5 bases and at J to 2 bases, leaving 6 bases not matched to a gene. This CDR3 spans 16 amino acids. Germline lookup yields CDR1 MNHEY and CDR2 SVGEGT. The CDR3 reads CASSTLAGAPYNEQFF. The CDR3 nucleotides read TGTGCCAGCAGTACCCTAGCGGGGGCCCCCTACAATGAGCAGTTCTTC.

This clonotype was observed a few times. The V and J genes are TRBV9 and TRBJ2-3; TRBD2 agrees at 8 bases. The CDR3 consists of 17 residues. Trimming cost V 4 bases and J 2 bases; bases outside gene matches: 12. Germline V gene sequence: CDR1 SGDLS, CDR2 YYNGEE. CDR3 loop: CASSSPWRAGATDTQYF. As DNA, the CDR3 is TGTGCCAGCAGCAGCCCTTGGCGAGCGGGGGCCACAGATACGCAGTATTTT. Based on the CDR3 plus reference TRBV9 and TRBJ2-3, the full variable domain is DSGVTQTPKHLITATGQRVTLRCSPRSGDLSVYWYQQSLDQGLQFLIQYYNGEERAKGNILERFSAQQFPDLHSELNLSSLELGDSALYFCASSSPWRAGATDTQYFGPGTRLTVL.

The table lists this clonotype with many counts. The CDR3 here is CASSVDGWQNYGYTF. The CDR3 DNA reads TGTGCCAGCAGCGTAGACGGTTGGCAGAACTATGGCTACACCTTC. The chain has TRBV9 and TRBJ1-2; no definite D call. V lost 0 bases to trimming and J lost 2 bases, with 11 bases between them. The CDR3 spans 15 residues. The V gene's germline CDR1 is SGDLS and CDR2 YYNGEE.

The CDR3 loop reads CASRDGSALNTGELFF. The CDR3 nucleotides are TGTGCCAGCAGGGACGGGAGTGCTCTGAACACCGGGGAGCTGTTTTTT. The V gene is TRBV2, the J gene TRBJ2-2; maybe TRBD2 (6 bases). Germline assignment: CDR1 SNHLY and CDR2 FYNNEI. CDR3 length: 16 amino acids. The V end lost 6 bases, the J end lost 1 base, and 15 bases lay between the germline ends.

This clonotype was picked up one time. The chain couples TRBV29-1 to TRBJ1-1; 8 bases are shared with TRBD1. V trimming: 7 bases; J trimming: 7 bases; junction bases outside the gene matches: 2. Germline lookup yields CDR1 SQVTM and CDR2 ANQGSEA. The CDR3 is 10 amino acids. CDR3 in amino acids: CSGGQVEAFF. CDR3 sequence (DNA): TGCAGCGGGGGACAGGTTGAAGCTTTCTTT.

CDR3 nucleotide sequence: TGCAGTGCTAGAGGAGGCAGGGCTAACTATGGCTACACCTTC. Translation gives CSARGGRANYGYTF. The V call is TRBV20-1, the J call TRBJ1-2; D is possibly TRBD1 (5 bases). Germline values: CDR1 DFQATT, CDR2 SNEGSKA (reference sequence). V was trimmed by 1 base and J by 0 bases, leaving 9 bases between them. The CDR3 loop spans 14 amino acids.

V usage is TRBV7-2 and J usage is TRBJ2-7; D not resolved. Germline lookup yields CDR1 SGHTA and CDR2 FQGNSA. Trimming left V 5 bases short and J 3 bases short, with 8 bases between. This CDR3 spans 12 amino acids. CDR3 bases: TGTGCCAGCAGCGTGACCATCTACGAGCAGTACTTC. Translation: CASSVTIYEQYF.

V is TRBV7-8 and J is TRBJ1-5; perhaps TRBD1 as D (6 bases). The CDR3 is 16 residues long. Germline-derived CDR1 and CDR2 are SGHVS and FQNEAQ. The V gene lost 5 bases and the J gene lost 0 bases, with 14 bases spanning the gap. CDR3 sequence reads: CASSPWTEASNQPQHF. DNA for the CDR3: TGTGCCAGCAGCCCCTGGACAGAAGCTAGCAATCAGCCCCAGCATTTT.

CDR3 amino acids: CASSFRAATYEQYF. CDR3 nucleotides: TGTGCCAGCAGCTTCCGGGCCGCTACCTACGAGCAGTACTTC. The chain has TRBV27 and TRBJ2-7, with D unresolved. Between the trimmed V and J ends, which lost 6 bases and 2 bases, there was a span of 14 bases. The CDR3 extends over 14 amino acids. The germline CDR1 and CDR2 sequences are MNHEY and SMNVEV (reference sequence).

The V gene is TRBV15, the J gene TRBJ1-1; D gene unclear. The CDR3 runs 16 residues. The V end was cut by 0 bases, the J end by 0 bases, with 11 bases between. Germline V gene sequence: CDR1 LNHNV, CDR2 YYDKDF (reference sequence). CDR3 in DNA: TGTGCCACCAGCAGAGATGTAGAAGACATGAACACTGAAGCTTTCTTT. Protein: CATSRDVEDMNTEAFF.

The gene calls are TRBV28 and TRBJ1-2; D unclear. Germline CDR1 is MDHEN and CDR2 is SYDVKM. Trimming removed 2 bases at V and 1 base at J, with 2 bases between. The CDR3 contains 12 residues. The DNA of the CDR3 is TGTGCCAGCAGTTTACATAACTATGGCTACACCTTC. Translated: CASSLHNYGYTF.

This clonotype was seen a few times. The chain combines TRBV11-3 with TRBJ2-2; 7 nucleotides agree with TRBD1. Germline lookup yields CDR1 SGHNT and CDR2 YENEEA. The CDR3 has 16 residues. The junction had 6 bases not matched to a gene; V was cut back by 4 bases and J by 1 base. The CDR3 here is CASSSFRDRNTGELFF. In DNA form, the CDR3 reads TGTGCCAGCAGCTCCTTCCGGGACAGGAACACCGGGGAGCTGTTTTTT.

The chain uses TRBV29-1 and TRBJ2-7; 8 bases fit TRBD1. From germline, CDR1 is SQVTM and CDR2 ANQGSEA. The CDR3 loop spans 13 amino acids. V was clipped by 6 bases and J by 4 bases; unmatched bases: 8. The CDR3 loop reads CSVAGQGLYEQYF. The CDR3, as DNA: TGCAGCGTCGCCGGACAGGGATTGTACGAGCAGTACTTC.

There are a few counts of this clonotype. The chain links TRBV6-6 to TRBJ1-2; D is unclear. The CDR3 sequence is 14 residues long. The V and J ends lost 5 bases and 0 bases respectively, with 10 bases between them. The germline CDR1 and CDR2 sequences are MNHNY and SVGAGI (reference sequence). The CDR3 reads CASSVAGTNYGYTF. The CDR3 DNA sequence: TGTGCCAGCAGTGTCGCCGGAACTAACTATGGCTACACCTTC.

The J gene is TRBJ2-7, the V gene TRBV7-9; 8 bases align to TRBD2. The CDR3 spans 14 residues. Looked up from germline, CDR1 is SEHNR and CDR2 is FQNEAQ (reference sequence). J lost 6 bases, V lost 1 base, and 5 bases had no gene match. CDR3: CASSLEALAGEQYF. The CDR3 DNA follows: TGTGCCAGCAGCTTAGAGGCGCTAGCGGGCGAGCAGTACTTC.

The chain recombines TRBV28 with TRBJ2-7; a possible D gene is TRBD1 (6 bases). CDR1 MDHEN and CDR2 SYDVKM come from the germline V gene. Trimming stripped 8 bases from V and 5 bases from J, with 19 bases between. The CDR3 consists of 14 residues. The CDR3 sequence: CASSGATGIHEQYF. The CDR3 region has the DNA TGTGCCAGCTCAGGGGCGACGGGAATCCACGAGCAGTACTTC.

The V call is TRBV10-1, the J call TRBJ1-1; D possibly corresponds to TRBD1 (5 bases). CDR1 and CDR2 from the germline V gene are WNHNN and SYGVQD (reference sequence). Trimming removed 4 bases at V and 3 bases at J, with 12 bases between. This CDR3 region has 14 residues. The CDR3 reads CASSAGRVDTEAFF. DNA for the CDR3: TGCGCCAGCAGTGCCGGCAGGGTAGACACTGAAGCTTTCTTT.

This rearrangement joins TRBV10-1 to TRBJ2-1; unclear D gene. Looked up from germline, CDR1 is WNHNN and CDR2 is SYGVQD (reference sequence). This CDR3 is built from 15 residues. V shed 2 bases and J shed 0 bases, with 8 bases lying between them. The CDR3 loop is CASSERQSSYNEQFF. The CDR3 DNA sequence: TGCGCCAGCAGTGAGAGGCAGTCCTCCTACAATGAGCAGTTCTTC.

The chain has TRBV10-3 and TRBJ2-1; the match to TRBD1 covers 7 bases. V shed 3 bases, J shed 0 bases, and the junction held 5 bases outside the gene matches. The CDR3 spans 16 residues. Looked up from germline, CDR1 is ENHRY and CDR2 is SYGVKD. In DNA form, the CDR3 reads TGTGCCATCAGTGATGGACAGGCAAGCTCCTACAATGAGCAGTTCTTC. Protein sequence: CAISDGQASSYNEQFF.

This clonotype was counted a few times. The rearrangement links TRBV23-1 to TRBJ2-7; D is ambiguous. TRBV23-1 is an open reading frame, and its role is uncertain. CDR3 size: 15 residues. The germline V and J ends were trimmed by 0 bases and 3 bases, with 12 bases remaining between them. CDR3 amino acids: CASSQSVRSFYEQYF. In DNA, the CDR3 is TGCGCCAGCAGTCAATCGGTTCGCAGTTTCTACGAGCAGTACTTC.

This clonotype has only a few counts. This sequence joins TRBV10-3 and TRBJ1-4, with a weak D call TRBD1 (6 bases). The germline V gene encodes CDR1 ENHRY and CDR2 SYGVKD. V was cut by 3 bases and J by 2 bases, with 16 bases left in between. There are 17 residues in the CDR3. The CDR3 loop is CAISDGQSGATNEKLFF. CDR3 coding DNA: TGTGCCATCAGTGACGGACAGTCTGGGGCGACTAATGAAAAACTGTTTTTT.

V and J are TRBV29-1 and TRBJ2-5; no firm D call. The CDR3 runs 10 residues. Germline-derived CDR1 and CDR2 are SQVTM and ANQGSEA. The V gene lost 6 bases and the J gene lost 3 bases, with 5 bases spanning the gap. DNA of the CDR3: TGCAGCGTACTCGAAGAGACCCAGTACTTC. Encoded protein: CSVLEETQYF.

This clonotype was observed a few times. This chain uses TRBV7-2 with TRBJ1-6, with 7 bases matching TRBD1. Losses at the gene ends were 1 base for V and 0 bases for J; bases not matched to a gene: 6. Germline assignment: CDR1 SGHTA and CDR2 FQGNSA. The CDR3 loop spans 18 amino acids. Here the CDR3 DNA reads TGTGCCAGCAGCTTAGATCCAGGGGGGAGCTCCTATAATTCACCCCTCCACTTT. Protein product: CASSLDPGGSSYNSPLHF.